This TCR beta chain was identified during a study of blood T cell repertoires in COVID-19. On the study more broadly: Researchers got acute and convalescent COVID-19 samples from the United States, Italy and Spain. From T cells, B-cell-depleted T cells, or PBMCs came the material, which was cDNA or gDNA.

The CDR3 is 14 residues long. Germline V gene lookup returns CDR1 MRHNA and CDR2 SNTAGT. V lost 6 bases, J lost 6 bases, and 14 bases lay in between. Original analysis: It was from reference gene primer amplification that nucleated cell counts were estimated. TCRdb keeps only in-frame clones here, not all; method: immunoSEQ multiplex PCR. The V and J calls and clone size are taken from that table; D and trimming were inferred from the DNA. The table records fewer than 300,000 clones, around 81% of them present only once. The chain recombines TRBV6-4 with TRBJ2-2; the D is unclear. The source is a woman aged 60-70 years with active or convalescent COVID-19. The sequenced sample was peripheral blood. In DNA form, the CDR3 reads TGTGCCAGCAGACTCGACTCGGTGGCCGGGGAGCTGTTTTTT. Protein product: CASRLDSVAGELFF.